Sequencing of this T cell receptor beta chain was carried out in a study of cytomegalovirus exposure and HLA in healthy donors. Findings and limits, study-wide: The investigators catalogued 164 TCR beta chains as cytomegalovirus-associated. Later analysis associated a missense DCLRE1C variant with TCR beta V- and J-gene trimming. A later analysis reportedly identified an Asian-associated ancestry cluster as carrying fewer N-insertions than the roughly 700-donor mean.

The PCR had 60 Vbeta and 13 Jbeta primers. Only in-frame clones appear in the TCRdb table, and some are missing; sequencing was by immunoSEQ multiplex PCR. The sample has 200,000 or so clones, around 82% seen once. CDR1 is LGHNA and CDR2 is YNFKEQ in the germline V gene. V lost 1 base, J lost 8 bases, and 10 bases stayed unmatched. CDR3 size: 16 residues. Points on this clone: Its antigen is unknown.

The chain carries TRBV4-2 and TRBJ2-1; 8 bases map to TRBD2. The sequenced material came from PBMCs. This TCR was recovered from a woman in her thirties in good health and CMV-seronegative. CDR3: CASSQVRSGGTYEQFF. In DNA form, the CDR3 reads TGTGCCAGCAGCCAAGTCAGGAGCGGGGGTACGTATGAGCAGTTCTTC.